Listed here are 24 T cell receptor beta chains from one sample, sequenced in a study of shared clonotypes between healthy human individuals. The table came from immunoSEQ multiplex PCR; TCRdb's copy has only in-frame clones and leaves some out. The repertoire includes about 590,000 clones, 95% to 96% of them detected once, and less than 0.13% sits in the top ten. Terminally differentiated effector memory CD45RA+ cells were excluded by CCR7 positive selection of CD45RO-negative cells. The sequenced sample was naive CD8+ T cells sorted from blood. These receptors came from a woman aged 25 to 39 in good health.

This clone was seen just once. One junction end disagrees with the germline gene, perhaps due to a read error. The rearrangement uses TRBV6-6 and TRBJ1-1; no definite D call. Germline CDR1 and CDR2: MNHNY and SVGAGI (reference sequence). The length of the CDR3 is 12 residues. In DNA form, the CDR3 reads TGTGCCAGCAGCCACGACCCAGCTGAGGCTTTCTTT. Its protein is CASSHDPAEAFF.

This clone was found a few times. The chain uses TRBV28 and TRBJ1-2; 8 nucleotides align to TRBD1. Trimming removed 7 bases from V and 6 bases from J; junction bases left unmatched: 4. The CDR3 is 12 residues long. The germline gives CDR1 MDHEN, CDR2 SYDVKM. CDR3 sequence: CASKGQVNGYTF. DNA of the CDR3: TGTGCCAGCAAGGGACAGGTCAATGGCTACACCTTC.

The genes are TRBV9 and TRBJ1-1, with D hard to call. CDR1 is SGDLS and CDR2 is YYNGEE in the germline V gene. The length of the CDR3 is 14 residues. V was pared by 4 bases and J by 0 bases, with 10 bases between. The CDR3 region is CASSQDVMNTEAFF. DNA of the CDR3: TGTGCCAGCAGCCAGGACGTAATGAACACTGAAGCTTTCTTT.

The chain uses TRBV7-9 and TRBJ2-1, with D uncertain. The CDR3 runs to 13 residues. Trimming cost V 1 base and J 7 bases, with 8 bases left between them. Germline assignment: CDR1 SEHNR and CDR2 FQNEAQ (reference sequence). The CDR3 nucleotides are TGTGCCAGCAGCTTAGGCTTGGAGAATGAGCAGTTCTTC. Its protein product is CASSLGLENEQFF.

The rearrangement uses TRBV11-3 and TRBJ2-1; perhaps TRBD2 as D (5 bases). V dropped 0 bases and J dropped 13 bases, with 16 bases sitting between them. The CDR3 is 14 amino acids. CDR1 is SGHNT, CDR2 YENEEA, per germline. CDR3 bases: TGTGCCAGCAGCTTAGACGAATTTAACGGGGATCAGTTCTTC. Its translation is CASSLDEFNGDQFF.

The chain combines TRBV27 with TRBJ1-2; D gene ambiguous. Germline V gene sequence: CDR1 MNHEY, CDR2 SMNVEV (reference sequence). This CDR3 spans 13 amino acids. The ends were cut back, 5 bases at V and 0 bases at J, with 7 bases in the middle. CDR3 in amino acids: CASSRTANYGYTF. The DNA for the CDR3 is TGTGCCAGCAGTCGAACAGCTAACTATGGCTACACCTTC.

This sequence joins TRBV5-6 and TRBJ2-7; no clear D. CDR3 size: 13 residues. V was shortened by 4 bases and J by 6 bases, with 14 bases between the two germline ends. CDR1 is SGHDT, CDR2 YYEEEE, per germline. The CDR3 DNA sequence: TGTGCCAGCAGCGGGTCTTTTTTGGGCGAGCAGTACTTC. It yields the protein CASSGSFLGEQYF.

The rearrangement links TRBV10-3 to TRBJ2-2; D call uncertain. The CDR3 spans 13 residues. V lost 7 bases and J 0 bases, leaving 6 bases between the germline ends. Per the germline V gene, CDR1 is ENHRY and CDR2 is SYGVKD. The CDR3 DNA is TGTGCCATCAAATTCGCGAACACCGGGGAGCTGTTTTTT. Translation gives CAIKFANTGELFF.

The rearrangement links TRBV6-1 to TRBJ1-5; D is ambiguous. Trimming pared 2 bases from V and 0 bases from J, leaving 8 bases between. The CDR3 is 15 residues long. In germline, CDR1 is MNHNS, CDR2 SASEGT. The CDR3 DNA sequence: TGTGCCAGCAGTGAAAGTATTTATAGCAATCAGCCCCAGCATTTT. This codes for CASSESIYSNQPQHF.

The chain is built from TRBV6-5 and TRBJ2-7; no clear D gene. V was cut by 0 bases and J by 4 bases, with 7 bases left in between. In germline, CDR1 is MNHEY, CDR2 SVGAGI. CDR3 length: 13 residues. The CDR3 bases are TGTGCCAGCAGTTACTCGAAGCGATACGAGCAGTACTTC. Translating gives CASSYSKRYEQYF.

V usage is TRBV7-9 and J usage is TRBJ2-3, with 8 bases lining up with TRBD1. CDR1 is SEHNR and CDR2 is FQNEAQ in the germline V gene (reference sequence). Germline trimming cut 3 bases from V and 5 bases from J; bases unmatched to any gene: 7. This CDR3 is 15 amino acids long. As DNA, the CDR3 is TGTGCCAGCAGCTTCGGGCAGGGGGCCGTAGATACGCAGTATTTT. This translates into CASSFGQGAVDTQYF.

The chain recombines TRBV9 with TRBJ2-7; D is perhaps TRBD1 or TRBD2 (5 bases each). V shed 4 bases and J shed 2 bases, with 13 bases lying between them. This CDR3 region has 14 residues. CDR1 and CDR2 from the germline V gene are SGDLS and YYNGEE. Written as DNA, the CDR3 is TGTGCCAGCAGCACCCGGGACGGAGCCTACGAGCAGTACTTC. This codes for CASSTRDGAYEQYF.

The rearrangement joins TRBV5-4 to TRBJ1-2; tentatively, D is TRBD1 (5 bases). Trimming cost V 4 bases and J 11 bases, with 15 bases left between them. The CDR3 loop spans 12 amino acids. CDR1 and CDR2 (germline): SGHNT, YYREEE (reference sequence). CDR3 in amino acids: CASSGGRNGYTF. CDR3 bases: TGTGCCAGCAGCGGGGGACGGAACGGGTACACCTTC.

This chain connects TRBV6-1 to TRBJ1-2, with D perhaps TRBD1 (6 bases). The V end was cut by 4 bases, the J end by 5 bases, with 20 bases between. The CDR3 covers 16 residues. CDR1 is MNHNS and CDR2 is SASEGT in the germline V gene. CDR3 protein: CASSGGQFDKEYGYTF. CDR3 nucleotides: TGTGCCAGCAGTGGCGGACAGTTCGACAAAGAATATGGCTACACCTTC.

The chain has TRBV28 and TRBJ2-5, with D tentatively TRBD1 (6 bases). Germline assignment: CDR1 MDHEN and CDR2 SYDVKM. The CDR3 sequence is 17 residues long. Trimming left V 4 bases short and J 5 bases short, with 23 bases between. The CDR3 DNA reads as TGTGCCAGCAGTTGGGGTATTGGGGGCATACTTCGGGAGACCCAGTACTTC. This translates into CASSWGIGGILRETQYF.

The chain carries TRBV5-4 and TRBJ2-1, with 9 bases that match TRBD1. Germline CDR1 and CDR2: SGHNT and YYREEE (reference sequence). Trimming took 4 bases from V and 5 from J; bases not matched to a gene: 4. This CDR3 contains 14 residues. The CDR3 here is CASSTGQGDNEQFF. CDR3 DNA sequence: TGTGCCAGCAGCACGGGACAGGGAGACAATGAGCAGTTCTTC.

The J gene is TRBJ1-1, the V gene TRBV9, with D possibly being TRBD1 (5 bases). CDR3 length: 11 amino acids. Germline V gives CDR1 SGDLS, CDR2 YYNGEE. V lost 3 bases, J lost 10 bases, and 10 bases lay in between. The CDR3 nucleotides are TGTGCCAGCAGCGACGGGGGGGTAGCTTTCTTT. It codes for CASSDGGVAFF.

The chain is built from TRBV19 and TRBJ1-3; D gene unclear. The CDR3 extends over 15 amino acids. Trimming took 4 bases from V and 0 from J, leaving 10 bases between them. The germline V gene encodes CDR1 LNHDA and CDR2 SQIVND (reference sequence). The CDR3 here is CASSRLQISGNTIYF. For the CDR3, the DNA is TGTGCCAGTAGTAGGTTACAGATCTCTGGAAACACCATATATTTT.

The chain couples TRBV2 to TRBJ2-7; D is possibly TRBD1 (5 bases). Trimming cost V 2 bases and J 6 bases, with 8 bases left between them. The CDR3 length is 12 residues. The germline gives CDR1 SNHLY, CDR2 FYNNEI. The CDR3 protein is CASSETGSEQYF. The CDR3 DNA sequence: TGTGCCAGCAGTGAAACAGGCTCCGAGCAGTACTTC.

This chain uses TRBV10-2 with TRBJ2-7; perhaps TRBD2 as D (6 bases). The CDR3 contains 14 residues. V shed 10 bases and J shed 6 bases, with 22 bases lying between them. Germline V CDR1 and CDR2: WSHSY, SAAADI. As DNA, the CDR3 is TGCGCCACTATTCCGGGCCTCCGCGGGACCGAGCAGTACTTC. Its protein is CATIPGLRGTEQYF.

The rearrangement joins TRBV5-1 to TRBJ1-1, with 8 bases aligning to TRBD1. This CDR3 contains 17 residues. Germline V gene lookup returns CDR1 SGHRS and CDR2 YFSETQ. The ends lost 4 bases at V and 3 bases at J; junction bases unmatched: 14. The CDR3 nucleotides read TGCGCCAGCAGCGGGGACAGGAGAACCGCCCAGGACACTGAAGCTTTCTTT. Translating it yields CASSGDRRTAQDTEAFF.

The rearrangement links TRBV11-1 to TRBJ2-1, with TRBD2 identical over 7 bases. J gave up 7 bases and V 1 base, and 7 bases lay outside the gene matches. Germline V lookup: CDR1 SGHAT, CDR2 FQDESV (reference sequence). This CDR3 region has 15 residues. CDR3 nucleotide sequence: TGTGCCAGCAGCTTAGGGGAGGGTTTGGGGAATGAGCAGTTCTTC. This gives the protein CASSLGEGLGNEQFF.

The chain is built from TRBV15 and TRBJ2-5, with TRBD1 matching 7 bases. The end of the DNA fits TRBJ2-7 better, so the J call may be wrong. The CDR3 has 13 amino acids. Germline-derived CDR1 and CDR2 are LNHNV and YYDKDF (reference sequence). CDR3 sequence reads: CATSRRDRNEQYF. The CDR3 nucleotides are TGTGCCACCAGCAGGAGGGACAGAAACGAGCAGTACTTC.

The count of this clone is one. The gene calls are TRBV29-1 and TRBJ2-7; D is uncertain. This CDR3 is built from 12 residues. The V end lost 4 bases, the J end lost 3 bases, and 10 bases lay between the germline ends. Looked up from germline, CDR1 is SQVTM and CDR2 is ANQGSEA. The CDR3 protein is CSVAGPNYEQYF. In DNA, the CDR3 is TGCAGCGTTGCCGGACCTAACTACGAGCAGTACTTC.